The rows below give T cell receptor beta chains drawn from one sample of a study of molecular identifiers for immune sequencing clone quantification. TCRdb ran MiXCR on the PCR reads and lists one entry per CDR3 protein. The repertoire has some 580,000 distinct CDR3 sequences, about 25% of them found once; the top ten carry about 0.8%. The material sequenced was naive CD8+ T cells from blood, with Jurkat cell RNA spiked in. The source is a human donor in good health. Some libraries in this study had Jurkat cell RNA spiked in. Each CDR3 is given with its conserved first and last residue. The D gene is left open where the match is weak. Size values are once, few and many counts, or a class for expanded clones, and some rows have none.

cdr3_nt cdr3_aa v_call d_call j_call clone_size
TGTGCCAGCAGGTACGTCAATGAGCAGTTCTTC CASRYVNEQFF TRBV12-3/TRBV12-4 - TRBJ2-1 few
TGTGCCAGCATCCGCAGGGCTAACACCGGGGAGCTGTTTTTT CASIRRANTGELFF TRBV2 - TRBJ2-2 -
TGTGCCAGCAGCTTGCAGGCAGATAGCAATCAGCCCCAGCATTTT CASSLQADSNQPQHF TRBV5-6 - TRBJ1-5 many
TGTGCCTGGAGCCCTTTTGGGGGCGAGCAGTACTTC CAWSPFGGEQYF TRBV30 - TRBJ2-7 many
TGTGCCAGCAGCCAAGAGGGGGCAGACTTCTATGGCTACACCTTC CASSQEGADFYGYTF TRBV3-1 - TRBJ1-2 -
TGTGCCAGCAGAACTAGCGGGGGGATCTACGAGCAGTACTTC CASRTSGGIYEQYF TRBV12-3/TRBV12-4 TRBD2 TRBJ2-7 -
TGTGCCAGCAGCCAACAGAGGGGGACATATAATTCACCCCTCCACTTT CASSQQRGTYNSPLHF TRBV28 - TRBJ1-6 many
TGTGCCAGCGGACAGACATCTCCCCGCTACGAGCAGTACTTC CASGQTSPRYEQYF TRBV2 - TRBJ2-7 few
TGTGCCAGCACCGACTCATACCGGGACACCGAGGAGCAGTACTTC CASTDSYRDTEEQYF TRBV28 - TRBJ2-7 few
TGCAGTGCTAGACCTCGAGGGGCTGGGGAGACCCAGTACTTC CSARPRGAGETQYF TRBV20-1 - TRBJ2-5 few
TGTGCCAGCACCCCGGGGCGGGGGGCCTACGAGCAGTACTTC CASTPGRGAYEQYF TRBV5-4 TRBD2 TRBJ2-7 -
TGTGCCAGCAGCAACGCGACAGATCCGGAGACCCAGTACTTC CASSNATDPETQYF TRBV11-2 - TRBJ2-5 -
TGTGCCAGCAGTTTTCAGAGGACCGGGGAGCTGTTTTTT CASSFQRTGELFF TRBV28 - TRBJ2-2 many
TGTGCCAGCAGCAGAAGGCAGCGAGTGGCGGATACGCAGTATTTT CASSRRQRVADTQYF TRBV13 - TRBJ2-3 many
TGTGCCAGCAGCCGTGACAACTTTCCAGAGACCCAGTACTTC CASSRDNFPETQYF TRBV7-9 - TRBJ2-5 few
TGTGCCAGCAGCGATTTGGCGAATACGCAGTATTTT CASSDLANTQYF TRBV9 - TRBJ2-3 few
TGTGCCAGCAGCTTAATGGGAATGAACACTGAAGCTTTCTTT CASSLMGMNTEAFF TRBV7-2 - TRBJ1-1 -
TGTGCCAGCAGCTCTCCGGGACTAGCGGACTTCAGCACAGATACGCAGTATTTT CASSSPGLADFSTDTQYF TRBV11-2 TRBD2 TRBJ2-3 few